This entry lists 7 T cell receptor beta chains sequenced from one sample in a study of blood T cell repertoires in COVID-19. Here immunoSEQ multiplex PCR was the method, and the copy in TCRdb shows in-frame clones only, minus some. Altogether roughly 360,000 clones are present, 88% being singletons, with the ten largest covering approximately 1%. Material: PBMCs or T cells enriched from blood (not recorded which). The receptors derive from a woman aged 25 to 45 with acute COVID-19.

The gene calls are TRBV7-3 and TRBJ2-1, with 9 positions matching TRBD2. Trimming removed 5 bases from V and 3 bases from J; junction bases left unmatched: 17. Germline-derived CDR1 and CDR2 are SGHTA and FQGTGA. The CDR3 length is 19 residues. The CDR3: CASSTPPGSGGFSYNEQFF. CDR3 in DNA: TGTGCCAGCAGCACGCCCCCTGGTAGCGGGGGATTTAGCTACAATGAGCAGTTCTTC.

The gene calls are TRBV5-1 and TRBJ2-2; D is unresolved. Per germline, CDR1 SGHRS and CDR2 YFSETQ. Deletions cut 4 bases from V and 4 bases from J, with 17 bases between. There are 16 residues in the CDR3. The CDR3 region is CASSPVAVRSTGELFF. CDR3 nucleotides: TGCGCCAGCAGCCCGGTTGCTGTACGTAGCACCGGGGAGCTGTTTTTT.

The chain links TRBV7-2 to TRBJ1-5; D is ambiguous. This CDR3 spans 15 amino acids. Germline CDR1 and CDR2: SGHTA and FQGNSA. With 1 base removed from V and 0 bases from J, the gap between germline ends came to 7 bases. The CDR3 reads CASSLVGYSNQPQHF. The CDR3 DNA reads TGTGCCAGCAGCTTAGTCGGTTATAGCAATCAGCCCCAGCATTTT.

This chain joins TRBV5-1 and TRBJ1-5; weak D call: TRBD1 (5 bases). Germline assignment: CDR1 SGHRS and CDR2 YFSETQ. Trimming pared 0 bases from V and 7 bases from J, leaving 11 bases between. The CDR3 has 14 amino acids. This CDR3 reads CASSLEGNTQPQHF. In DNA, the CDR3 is TGCGCCAGCAGCTTGGAGGGGAATACACAGCCCCAGCATTTT. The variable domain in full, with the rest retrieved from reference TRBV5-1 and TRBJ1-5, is KAGVTQTPRYLIKTRGQQVTLSCSPISGHRSVSWYQQTPGQGLQFLFEYFSETQRNKGNFPGRFSGRQFSNSRSEMNVSTLELGDSALYLCASSLEGNTQPQHFGDGTRLSIL.

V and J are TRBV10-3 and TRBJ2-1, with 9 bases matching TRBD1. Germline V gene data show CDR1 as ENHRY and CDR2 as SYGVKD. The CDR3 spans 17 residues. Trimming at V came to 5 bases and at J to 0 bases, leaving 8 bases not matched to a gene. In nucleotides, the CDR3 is TGTGCCATCAGTCGACAGGGGGGTTCCAGCTCCTACAATGAGCAGTTCTTC. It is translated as CAISRQGGSSSYNEQFF.

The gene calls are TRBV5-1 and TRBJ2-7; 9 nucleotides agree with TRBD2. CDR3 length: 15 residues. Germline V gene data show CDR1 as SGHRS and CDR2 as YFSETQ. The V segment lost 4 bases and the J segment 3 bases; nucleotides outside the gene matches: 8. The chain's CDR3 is CASSPGAGGIYEQYF. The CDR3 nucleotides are TGCGCCAGCAGCCCAGGAGCGGGGGGCATCTACGAGCAGTACTTC.

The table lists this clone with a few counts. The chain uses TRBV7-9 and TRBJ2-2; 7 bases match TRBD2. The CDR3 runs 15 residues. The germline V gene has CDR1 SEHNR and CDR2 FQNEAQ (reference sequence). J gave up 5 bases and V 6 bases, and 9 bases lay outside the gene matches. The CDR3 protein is CASSQGGGRTGELFF. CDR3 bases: TGTGCCAGCAGTCAAGGCGGGGGAAGGACCGGGGAGCTGTTTTTT.